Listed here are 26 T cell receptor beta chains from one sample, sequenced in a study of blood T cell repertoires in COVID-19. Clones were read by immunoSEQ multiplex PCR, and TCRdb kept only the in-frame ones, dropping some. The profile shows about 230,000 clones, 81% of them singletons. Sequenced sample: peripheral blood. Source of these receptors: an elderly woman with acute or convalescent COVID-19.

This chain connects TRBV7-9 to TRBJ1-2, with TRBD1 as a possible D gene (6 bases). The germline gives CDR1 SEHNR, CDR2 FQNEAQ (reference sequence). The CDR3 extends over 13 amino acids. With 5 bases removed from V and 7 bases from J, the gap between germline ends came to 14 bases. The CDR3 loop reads CASSPGTHLGYTF. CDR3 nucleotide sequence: TGTGCCAGCAGCCCCGGGACACACCTTGGCTACACCTTC.

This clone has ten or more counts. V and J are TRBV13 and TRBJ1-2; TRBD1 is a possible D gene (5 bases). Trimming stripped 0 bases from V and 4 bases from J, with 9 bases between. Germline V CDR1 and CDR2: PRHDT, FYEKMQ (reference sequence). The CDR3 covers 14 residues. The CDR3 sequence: CASSLGYRSYGYTF. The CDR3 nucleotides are TGTGCCAGCAGCTTAGGTTACAGGAGCTATGGCTACACCTTC.

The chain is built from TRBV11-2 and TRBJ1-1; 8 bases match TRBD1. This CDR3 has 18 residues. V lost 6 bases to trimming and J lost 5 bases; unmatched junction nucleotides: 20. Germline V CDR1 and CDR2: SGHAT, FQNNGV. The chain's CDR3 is CASRNALAGGASGTEAFF. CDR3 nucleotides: TGTGCCAGCAGAAACGCCTTGGCAGGGGGCGCGTCGGGTACTGAAGCTTTCTTT.

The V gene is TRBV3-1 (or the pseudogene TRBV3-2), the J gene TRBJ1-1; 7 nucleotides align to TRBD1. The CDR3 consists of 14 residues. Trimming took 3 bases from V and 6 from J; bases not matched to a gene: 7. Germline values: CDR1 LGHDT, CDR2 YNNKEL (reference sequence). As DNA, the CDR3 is TGTGCCAGCAGCCACCAGACAGGGAGCGCTGAAGCTTTCTTT. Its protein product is CASSHQTGSAEAFF.

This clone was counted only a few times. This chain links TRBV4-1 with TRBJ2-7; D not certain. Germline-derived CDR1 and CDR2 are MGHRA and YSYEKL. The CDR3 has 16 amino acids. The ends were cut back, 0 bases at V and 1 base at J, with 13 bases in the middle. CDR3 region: CASSQDLVSKSYEQYF. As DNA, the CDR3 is TGCGCCAGCAGCCAAGATCTAGTATCGAAGTCCTACGAGCAGTACTTC.

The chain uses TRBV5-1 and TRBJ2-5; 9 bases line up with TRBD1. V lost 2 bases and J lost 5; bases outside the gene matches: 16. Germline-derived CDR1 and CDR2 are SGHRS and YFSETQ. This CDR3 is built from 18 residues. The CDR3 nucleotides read TGCGCCAGCAGCTTTCCAACCAAACAGGGGGCGTTTTTCGAGACCCAGTACTTC. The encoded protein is CASSFPTKQGAFFETQYF. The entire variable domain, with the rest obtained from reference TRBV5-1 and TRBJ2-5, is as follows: KAGVTQTPRYLIKTRGQQVTLSCSPISGHRSVSWYQQTPGQGLQFLFEYFSETQRNKGNFPGRFSGRQFSNSRSEMNVSTLELGDSALYLCASSFPTKQGAFFETQYFGPGTRLLVL.

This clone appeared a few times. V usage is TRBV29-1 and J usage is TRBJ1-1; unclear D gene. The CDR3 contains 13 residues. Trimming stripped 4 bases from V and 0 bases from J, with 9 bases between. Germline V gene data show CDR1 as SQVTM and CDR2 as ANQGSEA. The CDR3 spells CSVASTLNTEAFF. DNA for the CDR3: TGCAGCGTTGCTAGCACATTGAACACTGAAGCTTTCTTT.

The CDR3 region is CASSRGSSAQPQHF. CDR3 nucleotides: TGTGCCAGCAGCCGAGGGAGTTCGGCTCAGCCCCAGCATTTT. This chain links TRBV4-2 with TRBJ1-5; D unresolved. Trimming shortened V by 4 bases and J by 6 bases, and 13 bases separated the two germline ends. The CDR3 runs 14 residues. CDR1 and CDR2 (germline): LGHNA, YNFKEQ.

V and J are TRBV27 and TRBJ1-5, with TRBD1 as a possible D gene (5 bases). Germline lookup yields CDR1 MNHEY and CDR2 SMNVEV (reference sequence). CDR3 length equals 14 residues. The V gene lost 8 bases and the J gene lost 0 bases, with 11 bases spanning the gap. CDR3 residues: CASRGSNSNQPQHF. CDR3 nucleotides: TGTGCCAGCCGGGGGAGTAATAGCAATCAGCCCCAGCATTTT.

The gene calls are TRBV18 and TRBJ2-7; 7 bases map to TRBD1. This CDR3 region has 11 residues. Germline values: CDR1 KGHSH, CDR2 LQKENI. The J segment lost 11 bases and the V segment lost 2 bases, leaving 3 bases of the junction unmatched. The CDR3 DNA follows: TGTGCCAGCTCACCAGGGCAGGGGGAGTACTTC. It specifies CASSPGQGEYF.

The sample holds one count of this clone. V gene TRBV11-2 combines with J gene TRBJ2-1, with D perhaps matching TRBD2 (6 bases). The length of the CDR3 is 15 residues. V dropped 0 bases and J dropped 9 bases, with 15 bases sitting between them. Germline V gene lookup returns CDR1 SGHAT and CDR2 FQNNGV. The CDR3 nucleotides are TGTGCCAGCAGCTTAGAATCGGGGGTTCGAACTGAGCAGTTCTTC. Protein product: CASSLESGVRTEQFF.

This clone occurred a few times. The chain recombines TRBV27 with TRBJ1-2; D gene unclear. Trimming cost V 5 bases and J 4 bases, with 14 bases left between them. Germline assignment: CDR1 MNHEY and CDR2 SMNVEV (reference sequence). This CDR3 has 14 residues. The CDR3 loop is CASSPHGEGYGYTF. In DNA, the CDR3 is TGTGCCAGCAGTCCACACGGGGAGGGCTATGGCTACACCTTC.

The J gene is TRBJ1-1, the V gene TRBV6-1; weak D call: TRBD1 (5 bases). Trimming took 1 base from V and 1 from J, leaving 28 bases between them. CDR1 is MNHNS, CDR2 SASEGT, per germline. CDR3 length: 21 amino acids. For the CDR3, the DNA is TGTGCCAGCAGTGAAGTCCCCCACCGCGCAGGGATGCTCGGTTCGAACACTGAAGCTTTCTTT. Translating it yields CASSEVPHRAGMLGSNTEAFF.

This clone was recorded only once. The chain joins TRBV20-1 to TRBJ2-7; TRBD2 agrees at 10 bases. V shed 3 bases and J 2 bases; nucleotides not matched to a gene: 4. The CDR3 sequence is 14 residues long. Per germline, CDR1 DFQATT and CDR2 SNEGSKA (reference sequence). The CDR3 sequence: CSASQSGRAYEQYF. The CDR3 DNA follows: TGCAGTGCTAGTCAAAGCGGGAGGGCCTACGAGCAGTACTTC.

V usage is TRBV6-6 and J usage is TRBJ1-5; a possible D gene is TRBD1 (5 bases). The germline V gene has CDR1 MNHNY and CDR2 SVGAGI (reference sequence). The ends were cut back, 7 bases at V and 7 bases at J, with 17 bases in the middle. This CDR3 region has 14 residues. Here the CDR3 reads CASTTRPGRQPQHF. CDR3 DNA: TGTGCCAGCACAACCAGGCCAGGGAGGCAGCCCCAGCATTTT.

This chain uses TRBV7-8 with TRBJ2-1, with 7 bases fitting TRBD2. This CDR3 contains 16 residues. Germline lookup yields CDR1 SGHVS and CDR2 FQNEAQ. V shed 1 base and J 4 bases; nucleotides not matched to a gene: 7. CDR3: CASSLGPSGGYNEQFF. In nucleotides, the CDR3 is TGTGCCAGCAGCTTAGGCCCTAGCGGTGGTTACAATGAGCAGTTCTTC.

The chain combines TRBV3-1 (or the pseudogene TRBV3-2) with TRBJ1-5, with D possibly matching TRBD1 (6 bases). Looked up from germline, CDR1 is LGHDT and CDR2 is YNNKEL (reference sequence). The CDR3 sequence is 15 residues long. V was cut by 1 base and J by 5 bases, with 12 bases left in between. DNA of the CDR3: TGTGCCAGCAGCCAAGCGGGGGGCACTCATCAGCCCCAGCATTTT. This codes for CASSQAGGTHQPQHF.

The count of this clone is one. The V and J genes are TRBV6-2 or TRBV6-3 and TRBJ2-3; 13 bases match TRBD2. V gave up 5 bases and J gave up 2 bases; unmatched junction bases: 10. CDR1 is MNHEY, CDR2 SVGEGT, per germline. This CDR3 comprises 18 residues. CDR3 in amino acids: CASSLRTSGGPITDTQYF. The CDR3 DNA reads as TGTGCCAGCAGTCTTCGGACTAGCGGGGGCCCAATCACAGATACGCAGTATTTT.

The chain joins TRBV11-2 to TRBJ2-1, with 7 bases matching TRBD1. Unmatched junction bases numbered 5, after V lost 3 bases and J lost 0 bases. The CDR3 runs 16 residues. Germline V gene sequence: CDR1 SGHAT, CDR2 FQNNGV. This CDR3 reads CASSFVGQDSYNEQFF. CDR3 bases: TGTGCCAGCAGCTTCGTAGGACAGGACTCCTACAATGAGCAGTTCTTC.

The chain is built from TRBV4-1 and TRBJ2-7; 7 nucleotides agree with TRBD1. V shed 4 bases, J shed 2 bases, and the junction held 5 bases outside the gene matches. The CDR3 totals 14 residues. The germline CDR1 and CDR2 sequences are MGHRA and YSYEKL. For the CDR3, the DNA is TGCGCCAGCAGCCCGACAGGGAAGCCCTACGAGCAGTACTTC. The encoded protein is CASSPTGKPYEQYF.

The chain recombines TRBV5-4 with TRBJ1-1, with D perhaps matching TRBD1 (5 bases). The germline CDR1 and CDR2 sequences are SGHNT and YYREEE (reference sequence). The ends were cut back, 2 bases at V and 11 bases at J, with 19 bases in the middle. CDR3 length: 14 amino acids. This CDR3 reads CASSLVQGNVEAFF. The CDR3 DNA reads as TGTGCCAGCAGCTTAGTCCAGGGTAACGTTGAGGCTTTCTTT. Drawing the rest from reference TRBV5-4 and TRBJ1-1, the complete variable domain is ETGVTQSPTHLIKTRGQQVTLRCSSQSGHNTVSWYQQALGQGPQFIFQYYREEENGRGNFPPRFSGLQFPNYSSELNVNALELDDSALYLCASSLVQGNVEAFFGQGTRLTVV.

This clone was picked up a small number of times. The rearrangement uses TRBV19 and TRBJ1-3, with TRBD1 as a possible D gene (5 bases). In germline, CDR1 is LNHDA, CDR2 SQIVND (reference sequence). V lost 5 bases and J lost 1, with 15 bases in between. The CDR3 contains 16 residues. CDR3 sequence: CASSSTLGASGNTIYF. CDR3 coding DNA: TGTGCCAGTAGTTCTACGTTAGGGGCTTCTGGAAACACCATATATTTT.

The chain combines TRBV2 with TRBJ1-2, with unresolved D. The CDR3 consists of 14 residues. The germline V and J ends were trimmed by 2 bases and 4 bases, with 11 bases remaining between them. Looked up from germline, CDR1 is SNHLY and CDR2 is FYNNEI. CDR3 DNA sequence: TGTGCCAGCAGTGAATCCCGGGTAGGCTATGGCTACACCTTC. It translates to CASSESRVGYGYTF.

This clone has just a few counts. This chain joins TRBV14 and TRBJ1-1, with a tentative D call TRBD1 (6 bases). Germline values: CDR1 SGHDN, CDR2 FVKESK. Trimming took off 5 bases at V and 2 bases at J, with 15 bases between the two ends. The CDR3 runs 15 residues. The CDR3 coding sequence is TGTGCCAGCAGCTATCTTGGACAGTTAAACACTGAAGCTTTCTTT. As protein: CASSYLGQLNTEAFF.

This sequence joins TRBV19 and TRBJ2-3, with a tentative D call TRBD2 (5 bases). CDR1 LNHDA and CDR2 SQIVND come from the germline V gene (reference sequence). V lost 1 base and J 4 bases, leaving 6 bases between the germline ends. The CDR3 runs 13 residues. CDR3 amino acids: CASSIGGPDTQYF. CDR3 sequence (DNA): TGTGCCAGTAGTATAGGAGGGCCAGATACGCAGTATTTT.

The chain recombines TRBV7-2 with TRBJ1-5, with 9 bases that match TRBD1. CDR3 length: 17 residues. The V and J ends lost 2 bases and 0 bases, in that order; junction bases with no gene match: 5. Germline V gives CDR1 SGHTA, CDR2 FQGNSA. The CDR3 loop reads CASSLKDRGYSNQPQHF. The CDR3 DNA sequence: TGTGCCAGCAGCTTAAAGGACAGGGGCTATAGCAATCAGCCCCAGCATTTT. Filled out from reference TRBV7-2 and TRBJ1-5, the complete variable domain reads GAGVSQSPSNKVTEKGKDVELRCDPISGHTALYWYRQSLGQGLEFLIYFQGNSAPDKSGLPSDRFSAERTGGSVSTLTIQRTQQEDSAVYLCASSLKDRGYSNQPQHFGDGTRLSIL.